Listed below are T cell receptor beta chains from one sample, sequenced in a study of human CD4 T cells and Enterobacteriaceae. Profiled with immunoSEQ multiplex PCR; TCRdb holds only in-frame clones, not every one. The top ten hold around 1.8% of the sample, which has some 30,000 clones, approximately 82% seen once. The sample was memory CD4+ T cells from blood. All receptors derive from a human donor in good health. CDR3s include the opening cysteine and the closing phenylalanine or tryptophan. The D gene is left open where the match is weak. Size values are once, few and many counts, or a class for expanded clones, and some rows have none.

>NA|TRBV7-9|15|TRBJ1-1|NA
TGTGCCAGCAGCACTTCCGGGACGGGGAACACTGAAGCTTTCTTT
CASSTSGTGNTEAFF
>NA|TRBV2|14|TRBJ2-3|NA
TGTGCCAGCAGTGAAGCGATCGGCACAGATACGCAGTATTTT
CASSEAIGTDTQYF
>NA|TRBV30|13|TRBJ1-1|NA
TGTGCCTGGAGCATGGGAGCTAACACTGAAGCTTTCTTT
CAWSMGANTEAFF
>once|TRBV28|12|TRBJ1-6|NA
TGTGCCAGCAGTTTGCAGACTACACCCCTCCACTTT
CASSLQTTPLHF
>NA|TRBV15|14|TRBJ1-2|TRBD1
TGTGCCACCAGCAGAGATCAGGGGGCGAGGGGCTACACCTTC
CATSRDQGARGYTF
>once|TRBV2|13|TRBJ1-1|NA
TGTGCCAGCAGCACCGACTTGAACACTGAAGCTTTCTTT
CASSTDLNTEAFF
>NA|TRBV6-1|14|TRBJ2-5|TRBD1
TGTGCCAGCAGTTTCCGGGACAGCCAAGAGACCCAGTACTTC
CASSFRDSQETQYF
>NA|TRBV10-3|17|TRBJ1-3|TRBD1
TGTGCCATCAGTGAGACCAGGACAGGGGTAGGAGGAAACACCATATATTTT
CAISETRTGVGGNTIYF
>NA|TRBV7-2|15|TRBJ2-3|NA
TGTGCCAGCAGCCTATTTGGGATGAGCACAGATACGCAGTATTTT
CASSLFGMSTDTQYF
>NA|TRBV27|16|TRBJ1-2|TRBD1
TGTGCCAGCAGCCCGACCGGGACAGGGGCGTTCTATGGCTACACCTTC
CASSPTGTGAFYGYTF
>NA|TRBV30|13|TRBJ1-2|NA
TGTGCCTCCCGGGAGGCAGGTAGGGGAGGCTACACCTTC
CASREAGRGGYTF
>NA|TRBV2|12|TRBJ2-5|NA
TGTGCCAGCAATCGAGTGGTAGAGACCCAGTACTTC
CASNRVVETQYF
>NA|TRBV6-1|15|TRBJ2-2|NA
TGTGCCAGCAGTGTAGACCGAGCGAACACCGGGGAGCTGTTTTTT
CASSVDRANTGELFF
>NA|TRBV5-4|14|TRBJ2-7|TRBD2
TGTGCCAGCAGGCGAGCGGGGGGGCCCTACGAGCAGTACTTC
CASRRAGGPYEQYF
>once|TRBV5-5|14|TRBJ2-7|TRBD1
TGTGCCAGCAGCACGGGACAGGGGGCCTACGAGCAGTACTTC
CASSTGQGAYEQYF
>NA|TRBV5-5|15|TRBJ2-1|TRBD2
TGTGCCAGCAGCTTCGGGACTAATCCCTACAATGAGCAGTTCTTC
CASSFGTNPYNEQFF
>NA|TRBV5-1|16|TRBJ2-1|NA
TGCGCCAGCAGCTTGCTCCAAAGGGGCGTGGAGAGTGAGCAGTTCTTC
CASSLLQRGVESEQFF
>NA|TRBV30|18|TRBJ1-4|NA
TGTGCCTGGAGTGTAGTACAGGTCGGGCGGAGAACTAATGAAAAACTGTTTTTT
CAWSVVQVGRRTNEKLFF
>NA|TRBV10-1|13|TRBJ2-1|NA
TGCGCCAGCAGTGAGAGCGGCTTCGATGAGCAGTTCTTC
CASSESGFDEQFF
>NA|TRBV10-3|13|TRBJ2-3|NA
TGTGCCATCGGGGCGGGGGCGGCAGATACGCAGTATTTT
CAIGAGAADTQYF
>NA|TRBV28|14|TRBJ2-5|NA
TGTGCCAGCAGTTTGGCAGCGGCCCAAGAGACCCAGTACTTC
CASSLAAAQETQYF
>NA|TRBV5-8|12|TRBJ1-1|NA
TGTGCCAGCAGCTTGCGGAACACTGAAGCTTTCTTT
CASSLRNTEAFF
>few|TRBV12-5|17|TRBJ1-4|NA
TGTGCTAGTGGTTCCCCGGGAGGGCAGAGTCATAATGAAAAACTGTTTTTT
CASGSPGGQSHNEKLFF
>NA|TRBV7-9|15|TRBJ2-5|NA
TGTGCCAGCAGTCCACCTTTCAGGGGGGGGGAGACCCAGTACTTC
CASSPPFRGGETQYF
>once|TRBV19|18|TRBJ2-3|NA
TGTGCCAGTAGTATAGGTGGACAGAGAACACCTAGCACAGATACGCAGTATTTT
CASSIGGQRTPSTDTQYF
>NA|TRBV2|16|TRBJ2-7|TRBD2
TGTGCCACTGCGGACCTAGTCGCGGGAGGATCCGACGAGCAGTACTTC
CATADLVAGGSDEQYF
>NA|TRBV11-2|17|TRBJ2-2|TRBD2
TGTGCCAGCAGCTTAGGCATTGCGGGAGGGTACACCGGGGAGCTGTTTTTT
CASSLGIAGGYTGELFF
>NA|TRBV6-7|12|TRBJ1-1|NA
TGTGCCACCCAGGCGGCGAACACTGAAGCTTTCTTT
CATQAANTEAFF
>NA|TRBV6-6|15|TRBJ2-7|NA
TGTGCCAGCAGTTATTCCACTAGAGGGTTAGACGAGCAGTACTTC
CASSYSTRGLDEQYF
>NA|TRBV5-1|17|TRBJ2-3|TRBD2
TGCGCCAGCAGCTTGCGACTAGCGGGAGCGCGGGTGGATACGCAGTATTTT
CASSLRLAGARVDTQYF
>NA|TRBV6-5|15|TRBJ2-3|TRBD2
TGTGCCAGCAGTCGAAGCGGGGGGGCGGCAGATACGCAGTATTTT
CASSRSGGAADTQYF
>NA|TRBV10-1|13|TRBJ1-2|NA
TGCGCCAGCAGTGAGCACAAGGACTATGGCTACACCTTC
CASSEHKDYGYTF
>NA|TRBV7-8|16|TRBJ2-3|TRBD2
TGTGCCAGCAGCACGGGACTATTAAGGAGTACAGATACGCAGTATTTT
CASSTGLLRSTDTQYF
>NA|TRBV19|14|TRBJ2-5|TRBD2
TGTGCCAGTAGTGGTATAGCGGGAGCGGAGACCCAGTACTTC
CASSGIAGAETQYF
>few|TRBV6-5|14|TRBJ1-2|NA
TGTGCCAGCAGTTCCATGAGCGGGAAGGGCGGCTACACCTTC
CASSSMSGKGGYTF
>NA|TRBV5-1|14|TRBJ2-3|NA
TGCGCCAGCAGCTTGGGGATTAGCACAGATACGCAGTATTTT
CASSLGISTDTQYF
>NA|TRBV4-1|13|TRBJ2-1|NA
TGCGCCAGCAGCCCCCAGGCCTACAATGAGCAGTTCTTC
CASSPQAYNEQFF
>NA|TRBV30|11|TRBJ2-1|NA
TGTGCCTGTTGTGGGGACAATGAGCAGTTCTTC
CACCGDNEQFF
>NA|TRBV6-5|13|TRBJ2-5|NA
TGTGCCAGCAGTTATGAGAGAGGAGAGACCCAGTACTTC
CASSYERGETQYF
>NA|TRBV28|17|TRBJ1-5|NA
TGTGCCAGCAGTTTGAACGGAAAAGTGAGGAGAAATCAGCCCCAGCATTTT
CASSLNGKVRRNQPQHF
>NA|TRBV7-2|12|TRBJ2-1|NA
TGTGCCAGCAGCCCAGGGGTAGATGAGCAGTTCTTC
CASSPGVDEQFF
>NA|TRBV6-1|13|TRBJ1-1|NA
TGTGCCAGCAAAGTAACTCTGAACACTGAAGCTTTCTTT
CASKVTLNTEAFF
>NA|TRBV5-6|12|TRBJ2-2|NA
TGTGCCAGCAGCTCTCCCTCCGGGGAGCTGTTTTTT
CASSSPSGELFF
>NA|TRBV5-6|15|TRBJ1-1|TRBD1
TGTGCCAGCAGCTCCCTCAGACAGGGTAACACTGAAGCTTTCTTT
CASSSLRQGNTEAFF
>NA|TRBV7-9|12|TRBJ1-3|NA
TGTGCCATCAGATACTCTGGAAACACCATATATTTT
CAIRYSGNTIYF
>NA|TRBV7-8|15|TRBJ2-1|NA
TGTGCCAGCAGCCCCGACACGAGCTCCTACAATGAGCAGTTCTTC
CASSPDTSSYNEQFF
>NA|TRBV29-1|11|TRBJ2-3|TRBD2
TGCAGCGTGCGGGGGACAGATACGCAGTATTTT
CSVRGTDTQYF
>NA|TRBV18|16|TRBJ2-7|TRBD1
TGTGCCAGCTCACGTCGGACAGGGGGCAACAGCGACGAGCAGTACTTC
CASSRRTGGNSDEQYF
>once|TRBV19|18|TRBJ2-7|TRBD2
TGTGCCAGTAGTACCCAAAGGGGCCTAGCGGAAAGCTCCTACGAGCAGTACTTC
CASSTQRGLAESSYEQYF
>NA|TRBV5-8|16|TRBJ1-1|TRBD1
TGTGCCAGCAGCTGGGGGACAGGGCGACCTAACACTGAAGCTTTCTTT
CASSWGTGRPNTEAFF
>NA|TRBV6-5|16|TRBJ2-7|NA
TGTGCCAGCAGTTACTCGAGCGGGTCTAGCTCCTACGAGCAGTACTTC
CASSYSSGSSSYEQYF
>NA|TRBV2|13|TRBJ1-5|NA
TGTGCCAGCAGTGGAGAGGGCGACATGCCCCAGCATTTT
CASSGEGDMPQHF
>NA|TRBV6-1|15|TRBJ2-2|NA
TGTGCCAGCACAATTCAAGGGGGGAACACCGGGGAGCTGTTTTTT
CASTIQGGNTGELFF
>few|TRBV7-2|18|TRBJ2-5|TRBD2
TGTGCCAGCAGCCCCCGGACTAGCGGGAGGGCGTACCAAGAGACCCAGTACTTC
CASSPRTSGRAYQETQYF
>NA|TRBV5-1|14|TRBJ2-5|NA
TGCGCCAGCAGTCTGGAAGGGGGATGGGAGACCCAGTACTTC
CASSLEGGWETQYF
>NA|TRBV6-5|15|TRBJ1-5|NA
TGTGCCAGCAGTTACACCGCAGGGGATAATCAGCCCCAGCATTTT
CASSYTAGDNQPQHF
>NA|TRBV5-1|14|TRBJ2-7|NA
TGCGCCAGCAGCTTGGTGCCAGGGGCCTACGAGCAGTACTTC
CASSLVPGAYEQYF
>once|TRBV7-2|16|TRBJ2-5|NA
TGTGCCAGCAGCTTGTTGGGGGGAAGGGTTAGGGAGACCCAGTACTTC
CASSLLGGRVRETQYF
>NA|TRBV6-5|16|TRBJ2-1|TRBD1
TGTGCCAGCAGTTATGCCGGGACAGGAGATAACAATGAGCAGTTCTTC
CASSYAGTGDNNEQFF